This T cell receptor (beta chain) originates from a study of T cells after yellow fever vaccination. Study-level findings and limits: The study re-detected most primary-vaccination clones after the booster (96% CD4, 80% to 90% CD8). Among all clonotypes, a small share was observed in both CD4 and CD8 compartments.

5'RACE template switching produced TCR cDNA carrying a universal primer site and UMIs. A single record per CDR3 protein comes from TCRdb applying MiXCR to the 5' RACE reads. Found here are 250,000 to 350,000 distinct CDR3 sequences, under 9% of them singletons; the top ten hold about 3.7%. This CDR3 has 14 residues. V gave up 7 bases and J gave up 6 bases, with 17 bases separating them. The germline V gene has CDR1 MNHGY and CDR2 SVAAGI. To note about this clonotype: The target antigen is unknown.

The chain recombines TRBV6-9 with TRBJ2-3; perhaps TRBD2 as D (6 bases). This TCR was recovered from a man aged 18 to 30 who received the YFV17D yellow fever vaccine. This specimen consisted of CD4+ T cells sorted from PBMCs, obtained 5 days after the yellow fever booster vaccination. CDR3 bases: TGTGCCAGCAACCGGGACTCCACCCCGGATACGCAGTATTTT. Its protein product is CASNRDSTPDTQYF.